This T cell receptor beta chain was retrieved from a study of T cells after yellow fever vaccination. Across the study: Investigators used CD3, CD45RA, CCR7 and CD95 to sort the EM, EMRA, CM and Tscm memory subsets. Fractions of low cell number were prepared using SMART-Seq v4 Ultra Low Input.

This clonotype was seen many times. After removal of 2 bases from V and 1 base from J, the junction contained 1 base not matched to a gene. This CDR3 has 14 amino acids. Germline CDR1 is SGHRS and CDR2 is YFSETQ. TCRdb used MiXCR to reprocess the 5' RACE reads, holding one entry per CDR3 protein. The repertoire consists of approximately 27,000 distinct CDR3 sequences, with around 5.5% occurring once and the leading ten covering over 9.5%. Study-level findings and limits: FACS-sorted repertoires might harbor abundant contaminating clonotypes from the bulk population. The secondary T-cell response peaked on day 5, not day 15, but was weaker.

The V gene is TRBV5-1, the J gene TRBJ2-5, with 8 positions matching TRBD1. Sequencing was performed on PBMCs, either bulk or a sorted T-cell subset (CD4+, CD8+, memory, or dextramer-sorted; not recorded which), taken 15 days after the yellow fever booster vaccination. This receptor was identified in a man under 40 who received the YFV17D yellow fever vaccine. The DNA of the CDR3 is TGCGCCAGCAGCTTTGGACAGGGCCAAGAGACCCAGTACTTC. This gives the protein CASSFGQGQETQYF. Looking up the rest from reference TRBV5-1 and TRBJ2-5 gives the full variable domain: KAGVTQTPRYLIKTRGQQVTLSCSPISGHRSVSWYQQTPGQGLQFLFEYFSETQRNKGNFPGRFSGRQFSNSRSEMNVSTLELGDSALYLCASSFGQGQETQYFGPGTRLLVL.